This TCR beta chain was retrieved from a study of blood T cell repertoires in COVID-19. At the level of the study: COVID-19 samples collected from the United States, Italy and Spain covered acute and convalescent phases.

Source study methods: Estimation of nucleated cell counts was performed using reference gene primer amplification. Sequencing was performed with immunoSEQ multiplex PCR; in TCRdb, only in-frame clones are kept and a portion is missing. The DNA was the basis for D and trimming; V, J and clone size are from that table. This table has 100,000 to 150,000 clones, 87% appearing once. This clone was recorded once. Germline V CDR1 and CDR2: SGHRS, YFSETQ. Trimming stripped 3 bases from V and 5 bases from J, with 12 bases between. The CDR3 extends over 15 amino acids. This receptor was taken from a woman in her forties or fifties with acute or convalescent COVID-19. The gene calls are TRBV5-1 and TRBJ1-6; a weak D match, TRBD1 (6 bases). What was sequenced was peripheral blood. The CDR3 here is CASSSFSGDNSPLHF. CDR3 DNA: TGCGCCAGCAGCTCCTTTTCAGGGGATAATTCACCCCTCCACTTT.